The following is a TCR beta chain sequence with its context. As yet, its antigen is unknown. In the same sample, other DNA sequences code for this CDR3. Ipilimumab, 1 mg/kg, started 14 to 28 days after autologous transplant. Patients received nivolumab 3 mg/kg at weeks 1, 4, 7, 10, then fortnightly to week 26. J gave up 7 bases and V 4 bases, and 6 bases lay outside the gene matches. The CDR3 extends over 15 amino acids. Germline-derived CDR1 and CDR2 are MNHEY and SVGAGI. The data derive from a study of ipilimumab plus nivolumab after autologous stem cell transplantation. Overall study: DLBCL patients had primary refractory or relapsed disease. Findings and limits, study-wide: Per the authors, repertoire, Treg and microbiota data justify further study.

Here immunoSEQ multiplex PCR was the method, and the copy in TCRdb shows in-frame clones only, minus some. The data show fewer than 25,000 clones, around 81% seen once. This rearrangement joins TRBV6-5 to TRBJ1-6; 8 positions agree with TRBD1. The clonotype was recovered from a male donor with diffuse large B-cell lymphoma. Sequencing used PBMCs, obtained in a trial of ipilimumab plus nivolumab as post-transplant consolidation. The CDR3 region is CASSSPGQDNSPLHF. In nucleotides, the CDR3 is TGTGCCAGCAGTTCGCCGGGACAGGACAATTCACCCCTCCACTTT.